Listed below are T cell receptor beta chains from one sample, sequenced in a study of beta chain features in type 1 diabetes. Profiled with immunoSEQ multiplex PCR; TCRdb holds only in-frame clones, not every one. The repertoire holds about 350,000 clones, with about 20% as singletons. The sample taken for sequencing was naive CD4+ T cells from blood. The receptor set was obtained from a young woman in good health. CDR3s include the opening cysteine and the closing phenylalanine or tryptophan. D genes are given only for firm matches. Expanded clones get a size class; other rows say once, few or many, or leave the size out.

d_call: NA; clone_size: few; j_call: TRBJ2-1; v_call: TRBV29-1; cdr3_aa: CSVPLLSSYNEQFF; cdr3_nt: TGCAGCGTTCCTCTATTGAGCTCCTACAATGAGCAGTTCTTC
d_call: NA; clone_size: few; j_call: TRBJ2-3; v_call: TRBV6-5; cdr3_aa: CASSHSLVRGTDTQYF; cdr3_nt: TGTGCCAGCAGTCACTCATTGGTCCGCGGCACAGATACGCAGTATTTT
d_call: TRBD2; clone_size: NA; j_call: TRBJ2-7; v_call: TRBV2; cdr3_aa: CASSPASGIYEQYF; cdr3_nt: TGTGCCAGCAGTCCGGCTAGCGGGATCTACGAGCAGTACTTC
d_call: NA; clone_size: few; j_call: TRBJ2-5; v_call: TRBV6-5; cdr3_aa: CASSQGPETQYF; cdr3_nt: TGTGCCAGCAGTCAGGGGCCAGAGACCCAGTACTTC
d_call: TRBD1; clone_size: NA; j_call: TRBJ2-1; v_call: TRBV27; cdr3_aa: CASTRGGDEQFF; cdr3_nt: TGTGCCAGCACCCGAGGGGGCGATGAGCAGTTCTTC
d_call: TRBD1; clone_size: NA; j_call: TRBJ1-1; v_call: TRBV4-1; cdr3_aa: CASSQEVQWGTGGSTEAFF; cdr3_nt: TGCGCCAGCAGCCAAGAGGTCCAATGGGGGACAGGGGGTAGCACTGAAGCTTTCTTT
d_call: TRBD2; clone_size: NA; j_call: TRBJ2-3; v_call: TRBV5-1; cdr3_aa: CASSLMGGNTDTQYF; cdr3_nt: TGCGCCAGCAGCTTGATGGGGGGGAACACAGATACGCAGTATTTT
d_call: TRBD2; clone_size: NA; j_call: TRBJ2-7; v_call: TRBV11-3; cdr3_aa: CASSLRSGTYEQYF; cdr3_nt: TGTGCCAGCAGCTTAAGAAGCGGGACCTACGAGCAGTACTTC
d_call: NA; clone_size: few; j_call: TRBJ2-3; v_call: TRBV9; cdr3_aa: CASSEGGWADTQYF; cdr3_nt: TGTGCCAGCAGCGAGGGGGGGTGGGCAGATACGCAGTATTTT
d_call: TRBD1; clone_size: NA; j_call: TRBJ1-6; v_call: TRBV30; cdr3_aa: CAWSGQGHSPLHF; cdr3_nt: TGTGCCTGGAGCGGACAGGGTCATTCACCCCTCCACTTT
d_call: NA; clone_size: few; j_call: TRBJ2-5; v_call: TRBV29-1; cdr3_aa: CSVEGGLGRTQYF; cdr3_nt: TGCAGCGTGGAAGGGGGGCTAGGGAGGACCCAGTACTTC
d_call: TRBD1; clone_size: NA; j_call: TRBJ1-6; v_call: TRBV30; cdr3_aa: CAWRLQGQGENSPLHF; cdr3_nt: TGTGCCTGGAGGCTACAAGGACAGGGGGAGAATTCACCCCTCCACTTT
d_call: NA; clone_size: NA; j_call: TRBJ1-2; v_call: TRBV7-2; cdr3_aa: CASSSPTGAGYTF; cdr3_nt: TGTGCCAGCAGCTCCCCGACAGGAGCTGGCTACACCTTC
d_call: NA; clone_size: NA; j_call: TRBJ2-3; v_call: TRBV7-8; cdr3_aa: CASSLWGSLSTDTQYF; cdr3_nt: TGTGCCAGCAGCTTATGGGGCAGCCTATCCACAGATACGCAGTATTTT
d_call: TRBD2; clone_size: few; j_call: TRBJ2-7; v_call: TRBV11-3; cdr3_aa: CASRGLASYEQYF; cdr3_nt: TGTGCCAGTCGGGGACTAGCGTCCTACGAGCAGTACTTC